Listed below are T cell receptor beta chains from one sample, sequenced in a study of T cell clones after liver transplantation. Some clones are missing from TCRdb's copy, which holds only in-frame ones; the method was immunoSEQ multiplex PCR. The sample carries about 12,000 clones, roughly 80% recorded once. This sample comprised CD8+ T cells from blood, obtained at the 22-month timepoint. Receptor source: a human patient who received a liver transplant. The graft donor may be the source of some T cells. The CDR3 runs from the conserved cysteine through the conserved F or W. Fields, in order: clone size, V gene, D gene, J gene, CDR3 DNA, CDR3 protein. A D gene is named only where the DNA matches it firmly. Rows give clone size only sometimes, using once, few, many, or a class for an expanded clone.

once	TRBV9	TRBD2	TRBJ2-3	TGTGCCAGCAGCGCGGGGGGAGGCCTTACTAGCACAGATACGCAGTATTTT	CASSAGGGLTSTDTQYF
few	TRBV2	TRBD2	TRBJ2-7	TGTGCCAGCAGTGTAAATCTAAGGGGAGGGGAGGTCGAGCAGTACTTC	CASSVNLRGGEVEQYF
-	TRBV4-1	TRBD1	TRBJ2-7	TGCGCCAGCAGCCAAGGGGCAGGGGGCCTCGAGCAGTACTTC	CASSQGAGGLEQYF
once	TRBV27	-	TRBJ1-6	TGTGCCAGCAGTCGGTTTGATTCACCCCTCCACTTT	CASSRFDSPLHF
-	TRBV6-6	-	TRBJ1-2	TGTGCCAGCAGCCCCGACTCTAATAACTATGGCTACACCTTC	CASSPDSNNYGYTF
-	TRBV7-2	TRBD1	TRBJ2-7	TGTGCCAGCAGCTTAGGGACAGGGGTTTTTGGCGAGCAGTACTTC	CASSLGTGVFGEQYF
-	TRBV7-3	TRBD2	TRBJ2-1	TGTGCCAGCAGCACCCCCGGGACTAGGACGGATGAGCAGTTCTTC	CASSTPGTRTDEQFF
-	TRBV9	-	TRBJ2-5	TGTGCCAGCAGCGTAGAAGCCCAAGAGACCCAGTACTTC	CASSVEAQETQYF
once	TRBV5-4	-	TRBJ1-1	TGTGCCAGCAGCCGAGGTCATGCCGGGATTGGAGCTTTCTTT	CASSRGHAGIGAFF
-	TRBV6-5	-	TRBJ1-1	TGTGCCAGCATGGGTTCCATGAACACTGAAGCTTTCTTT	CASMGSMNTEAFF
-	TRBV11-2	-	TRBJ2-3	TGTGCCAGCAGCTTAGTCGGAGAAACGATTGCGCAGTATTTT	CASSLVGETIAQYF
-	TRBV5-1	TRBD2	TRBJ2-1	TGCGCCACCGCGGGGGGAACTAGCGGGAAACGAGAACAGTTCTTC	CATAGGTSGKREQFF
-	TRBV10-3	-	TRBJ2-1	TGTGCCAGCAGTTACCCGGATGAGCAGTTCTTC	CASSYPDEQFF
few	TRBV7-3	TRBD2	TRBJ2-1	TGTGCCAGCAGCTCCGCTAGCGGGGGCAATGAGCAGTTCTTC	CASSSASGGNEQFF
-	TRBV7-9	-	TRBJ2-7	TGTGCCAGCAGCAACCGGGACCTGAGTTCTTGGCAGTACTTC	CASSNRDLSSWQYF
-	TRBV6-5	TRBD1	TRBJ2-7	TGTGCCAGCACGGGACAGCTCAACGAGCAGTACTTC	CASTGQLNEQYF
-	TRBV2	-	TRBJ1-4	TGTGCCAGCAAATTACCGAGTAATGAAAAACTGTTTTTT	CASKLPSNEKLFF
-	TRBV29-1	-	TRBJ1-3	TGCAGCGTTGAGGTCGAATACGGAGAGAACACCATATATTTT	CSVEVEYGENTIYF
-	TRBV27	-	TRBJ1-2	TGTGCCAGCAGTTTGGTCTCGACAGGCCCCCGTGGCTACACCTTC	CASSLVSTGPRGYTF
-	TRBV29-1	-	TRBJ2-7	TGCAGCCCTCGGGTTAGGGGAGCCACCTACGAGCAGTACTTC	CSPRVRGATYEQYF
-	TRBV5-1	TRBD1	TRBJ2-2	TGCGCCAGCAGCTGGACAGGGGTAAACTCGAACACCGGGGAGCTGTTTTTT	CASSWTGVNSNTGELFF
once	TRBV4-3	-	TRBJ2-1	TGCGCCAGCAGCCAAGGTGGGGACCTCAATGAGCAGTTCTTC	CASSQGGDLNEQFF
-	TRBV6-6	TRBD2	TRBJ2-7	TGTGCCAGCAGTGGGACCGGGACTAGCGGGGGATTTGAGCAGTACTTC	CASSGTGTSGGFEQYF
-	TRBV11-2	TRBD2	TRBJ2-7	TGTGCCAGCAGCTTAGAATGGGGGGGACTAGCGAAAACCTACGAGCAGTACTTC	CASSLEWGGLAKTYEQYF
-	TRBV7-9	TRBD1	TRBJ2-3	TGTGCCAGCAGAAGACAGGGGGCAGGTCGGGCAGATACGCAGTATTTT	CASRRQGAGRADTQYF
-	TRBV7-2	TRBD1	TRBJ1-2	TGTGCCAGCAGCACCCCGGACAGGGGATCCCATGGCTACACCTTC	CASSTPDRGSHGYTF
-	TRBV27	-	TRBJ1-2	TGTGCCAGCGCGTCCTTCGGGGTGTATGGCTACACCTTC	CASASFGVYGYTF
-	TRBV6-5	-	TRBJ1-3	TGTGCCAGCAGTTACGCGGGGGCCGGAAACACCATATATTTT	CASSYAGAGNTIYF
-	TRBV7-5	-	TRBJ2-2	TGTGTCAGAAGCCGAGTACTGTTTTGGACCGGGGAGCTGTTTTTT	CVRSRVLFWTGELFF
-	TRBV5-1	-	TRBJ2-7	TGCGCCAGCAGCTTTAGTACAAACTACGAGCAGTACTTC	CASSFSTNYEQYF
once	TRBV18	TRBD1	TRBJ2-5	TGTGCCAGCTCTTCCGGGACAGGGGGCGCCGGGGAGACCCAGTACTTC	CASSSGTGGAGETQYF
-	TRBV14	-	TRBJ1-3	TGTGCCAGCAGCGGGGGCTCTGGAAACACCATATATTTT	CASSGGSGNTIYF
-	TRBV7-3	TRBD2	TRBJ2-3	TGTGCCAGCAGCCGGGCGGGGGGAACAGATACGCAGTATTTT	CASSRAGGTDTQYF
-	TRBV30	-	TRBJ1-1	TGTGCCTGGAAGAAGAACACTGAAGCTTTCTTT	CAWKKNTEAFF
-	TRBV5-6	-	TRBJ2-3	TGTGCCAGCAGCCCGGACGTAAGCACAGATACGCAGTATTTT	CASSPDVSTDTQYF
-	TRBV4-3	-	TRBJ1-3	TGCGCCAGCAGCCAAGATGAAGGACCTCGAAACACCATATATTTT	CASSQDEGPRNTIYF
-	TRBV27	-	TRBJ2-1	TGTGCCAGCAGTTCCGAAGACGCAGAAAACTACAATGAGCAGTTCTTC	CASSSEDAENYNEQFF
once	TRBV7-9	-	TRBJ2-5	TGTGCCAGCAGCATCGCCCCGGGGACGGACGAGACCCAGTACTTC	CASSIAPGTDETQYF
-	TRBV27	-	TRBJ2-3	TGTGCCAGCAGTCCCAACGGAGATACGCAGTATTTT	CASSPNGDTQYF
-	TRBV7-6	TRBD1	TRBJ2-7	TGTGCCAGCAGCTCGTATATTGACAGGGTAAATTCCTACGAGCAGTACTTC	CASSSYIDRVNSYEQYF
-	TRBV11-2	-	TRBJ2-2	TGTGCCAGCAGCTGGGTAAACACCGGGGAGCTGTTTTTT	CASSWVNTGELFF
-	TRBV19	TRBD2	TRBJ2-1	TGTGCCAGTAGGCTAGCGGGGGGGCTAGCCTACAATGAGCAGTTCTTC	CASRLAGGLAYNEQFF